This T cell receptor beta chain was sequenced during a study of T cell changes during pregnancy in multiple sclerosis. V gave up 1 base and J gave up 0 bases; unmatched junction bases: 14. From germline, CDR1 is LGHNT and CDR2 FRNRAP. The CDR3 spans 19 residues. Assay used: immunoSEQ multiplex PCR; TCRdb lists only in-frame clones, some missing. The data show under 70,000 clones, with roughly nine tenths seen just once and 0.7% to 0.8% held by the top ten. The sample was CD4+ T cells from peripheral blood mononuclear cells, taken in the first trimester of pregnancy. This TCR derives from a female donor with multiple sclerosis, enrolled in a pregnancy study. The chain carries TRBV12-5 and TRBJ1-1; the match to TRBD1 covers 7 bases. CDR3 sequence: CASGLGQGGRFSLNTEAFF. The CDR3, as DNA: TGTGCTAGTGGTTTGGGACAGGGCGGACGGTTCAGCCTGAACACTGAAGCTTTCTTT.